This T cell receptor beta chain was recovered during a study of T cell changes during pregnancy in multiple sclerosis. The CDR3 loop spans 14 amino acids. Trimming took 2 bases from V and 4 from J, leaving 11 bases between them. Per germline, CDR1 KGHSH and CDR2 LQKENI. TCRdb keeps only in-frame clones here, not all; method: immunoSEQ multiplex PCR. The sample holds 35,000 to 40,000 clones, about nine tenths seen once. This chain joins TRBV18 and TRBJ1-2, with D perhaps TRBD1 (5 bases). This receptor was identified in a female donor in good health, enrolled as a control in a pregnancy study. The sequences come from CD4+ T cells from peripheral blood mononuclear cells, collected in the third trimester of pregnancy. The CDR3 sequence: CASSPARDFYGYTF. The CDR3 region has the DNA TGTGCCAGCTCACCAGCCAGGGACTTCTATGGCTACACCTTC.